One T cell receptor (beta chain) is described in this entry. The data originate from a study of blood T cell repertoires in COVID-19. The overall study: Spain, Italy and the United States supplied samples that represented acute and convalescent COVID-19.

Per the original data handling: Estimated nucleated cell counts came from reference gene primer amplification. TCRdb's table, derived via immunoSEQ multiplex PCR, lists solely in-frame clones and lacks some. Clonal size and the V and J genes are those of that table, whereas D and trimming came from the DNA. The sample holds 75,000 or so clones, around nine tenths seen once. CDR1 LNHDA and CDR2 SQIVND come from the germline V gene (reference sequence). The V and J ends lost 2 bases and 4 bases, in that order; junction bases with no gene match: 7. The CDR3 is 16 residues long. The receptor was isolated from a woman at least 80 years old with active or convalescent COVID-19. The chain employs TRBV19 and TRBJ1-5; 8 nucleotides line up with TRBD1. Sequencing was done on a sample of peripheral blood. The CDR3 is CASSISRDRLNQPQHF. CDR3 DNA: TGTGCCAGTAGTATAAGCCGGGACAGGTTAAATCAGCCCCAGCATTTT.